The T cell receptor beta chain described here comes from a study of beta chain features in type 1 diabetes. General observations from the study: More deletions and fewer insertions at VDJ junctions were seen in type 1 diabetes patients.

The CDR3 loop spans 14 amino acids. V gave up 4 bases and J gave up 4 bases; unmatched junction bases: 6. The germline CDR1 and CDR2 sequences are SGHDT and YYEEEE. Note on this clone: The antigen is unknown.

Expressed TCRB transcripts were sequenced, since all the RNA that had been isolated was reverse transcribed. Here immunoSEQ multiplex PCR was the method, and the copy in TCRdb shows in-frame clones only, minus some. The repertoire holds about 360,000 clones, around an eighth seen once, with about 0.017% in the top ten. The gene calls are TRBV5-6 and TRBJ1-2, with 8 bases aligning to TRBD1. The source is a young man in good health. Input material: naive CD4+ T cells from blood. The CDR3 DNA reads TGTGCCAGCAGCCCCGGACAGGGCGGCTATGGCTACACCTTC. It specifies CASSPGQGGYGYTF.